The entry below describes one T cell receptor (beta chain). The data are from a study of blood T cell repertoires in COVID-19. Looking at the study overall: There were acute and convalescent COVID-19 samples, and they came from the United States, Italy and Spain. PBMCs, B-cell-depleted T cells, or T cells provided the cDNA or gDNA that made up the material.

The CDR3 contains 14 residues. J lost 4 bases, V lost 2 bases, and 1 base had no gene match. Germline V lookup: CDR1 ENHRY, CDR2 SYGVKD. Some clones are missing from TCRdb's copy, which holds only in-frame ones; the method was immunoSEQ multiplex PCR. The data hold about 490,000 clones, with approximately 83% observed a single time. This sequence joins TRBV10-3 and TRBJ2-1, with 8 bases identical to TRBD2. The sequenced sample consisted of peripheral blood. This receptor was taken from a human donor in a cohort sampled during active COVID-19. The CDR3 protein is CAISETSGYNEQFF. CDR3 sequence (DNA): TGTGCCATCAGTGAGACTAGCGGTTACAATGAGCAGTTCTTC.